This T cell receptor beta chain was observed in a study of identical twins. Whole-study results and caveats: Clonotypes of the beta chain that were abundant in cord blood carried fewer insertions (memory repertoires showed none). Models predicted too little out-of-frame TCR alpha sharing in monozygotic twins.

This clonotype was picked up many times. Its antigen is as yet unknown. Trimming took off 7 bases at V and 4 bases at J, with 17 bases between the two ends. The CDR3 loop spans 15 amino acids. MiXCR was run by TCRdb on the 5' RACE reads, yielding one entry per CDR3 protein. The repertoire includes about 200,000 distinct CDR3 sequences, roughly a tenth of them detected once, and approximately 11% sits in the top ten. Sequenced input: memory T cells sorted from blood. V usage is TRBV12-3 or TRBV12-4 and J usage is TRBJ2-1, with D hard to call. This receptor was taken from a man in his fifties or sixties in good health. CDR3: CASNPSGRIYNEQFF. The CDR3 region has the DNA TGTGCCAGCAACCCTTCCGGACGGATTTACAATGAGCAGTTCTTC.